Shown below are 32 T cell receptor beta chains from a single sample sequenced in a study of cytomegalovirus exposure and HLA in healthy donors. It was with 60 Vbeta and 13 Jbeta primers that the PCR ran. Libraries were prepared by immunoSEQ multiplex PCR; TCRdb keeps only in-frame clonotypes and omits some of them. The sample has more than 35,000 clones, 60% to 70% seen once. Specimen: PBMCs. All receptors derive from a man aged 35-49 years in good health and CMV-seronegative.

V and J are TRBV19 and TRBJ2-7, with TRBD2 matching over 8 bases. Germline assignment: CDR1 LNHDA and CDR2 SQIVND (reference sequence). The CDR3 contains 14 residues. V trimming: 7 bases; J trimming: 1 base; junction bases outside the gene matches: 6. The chain's CDR3 is CASKLAGLSYEQYF. For the CDR3, the DNA is TGTGCCAGTAAGCTAGCGGGTCTATCCTACGAGCAGTACTTC.

The rearrangement links TRBV30 to TRBJ1-2; 7 bases agree with TRBD1. The J segment lost 2 bases and the V segment lost 3 bases, leaving 6 bases of the junction unmatched. Per the germline V gene, CDR1 is GTSNPN and CDR2 is SVGIG (reference sequence). The CDR3 is 14 residues long. The CDR3 spells CAWRSTGTNYGYTF. The CDR3 DNA is TGTGCCTGGAGATCGACAGGGACAAACTATGGCTACACCTTC.

The chain recombines TRBV7-6 with TRBJ1-1; perhaps TRBD1 as D (5 bases). The germline V gene has CDR1 SGHVS and CDR2 FNYEAQ. This CDR3 spans 14 amino acids. V was cut by 5 bases and J by 4 bases, with 14 bases left in between. The CDR3 spells CASSQSGESTEAFF. DNA of the CDR3: TGTGCCAGCAGCCAGTCGGGGGAGAGCACTGAAGCTTTCTTT.

The chain has TRBV27 and TRBJ2-7, with D possibly matching TRBD1 (5 bases). The CDR3 runs 14 residues. The ends were cut back, 6 bases at V and 0 bases at J, with 12 bases in the middle. CDR1 and CDR2 from the germline V gene are MNHEY and SMNVEV (reference sequence). The CDR3 DNA sequence: TGTGCCAGCAGGCCCCTGCAGGGCTCCTACGAGCAGTACTTC. This encodes CASRPLQGSYEQYF.

The rearrangement joins TRBV13 to TRBJ1-6; 12 positions agree with TRBD1. V lost 5 bases, J lost 7 bases, and 6 bases stayed unmatched. The CDR3 runs to 16 residues. Germline CDR1 and CDR2: PRHDT and FYEKMQ (reference sequence). For the CDR3, the DNA is TGTGCCAGCAGCGCAAGGGACAGGGGGCCCAATTCACCCCTCCACTTT. It encodes CASSARDRGPNSPLHF.

In its sample, this clone was seen a few times. The V gene is TRBV25-1, the J gene TRBJ1-5, with TRBD1 identical over 10 bases. CDR1 and CDR2 (germline): MGHDK, SYGVNS. V lost 4 bases and J lost 4; bases outside the gene matches: 4. CDR3 length equals 15 residues. CDR3 in DNA: TGTGCCAGCAGTGGGGGGGACAGGGGAAATCAGCCCCAGCATTTT. Its protein is CASSGGDRGNQPQHF.

V usage is TRBV6-1 and J usage is TRBJ2-4; TRBD1 agrees at 7 bases. Per germline, CDR1 MNHNS and CDR2 SASEGT. CDR3 length equals 14 residues. The junction had 8 bases not matched to a gene; V was cut back by 5 bases and J by 7 bases. Written as DNA, the CDR3 is TGTGCCAGCAGTCAGGGGGAAGAGGGGAACATTCAGTACTTC. Translating it yields CASSQGEEGNIQYF.

J is TRBJ2-3 and V is TRBV7-9; the match to TRBD2 covers 15 bases. CDR3 length: 17 amino acids. Germline V lookup: CDR1 SEHNR, CDR2 FQNEAQ (reference sequence). The trim removed 3 bases at V and 0 bases at J, leaving 1 base unmatched. The CDR3 DNA reads TGTGCCAGCAGCTTTGGACTAGCGGGGGGGAGCACAGATACGCAGTATTTT. Protein: CASSFGLAGGSTDTQYF.

The CDR3 bases are TGTGCCAGTAGCCTAGACAGGGGCAATCAGCCCCAGCATTTT. Translated, it gives CASSLDRGNQPQHF. V and J are TRBV19 and TRBJ1-5; 7 nucleotides agree with TRBD1. The CDR3 has 14 residues. V lost 6 bases, J lost 2 bases, and 4 bases stayed unmatched. Germline V gene lookup returns CDR1 LNHDA and CDR2 SQIVND (reference sequence). Using reference TRBV19 and TRBJ1-5 for the parts outside the CDR3, the full variable domain is DGGITQSPKYLFRKEGQNVTLSCEQNLNHDAMYWYRQDPGQGLRLIYYSQIVNDFQKGDIAEGYSVSREKKESFPLTVTSAQKNPTAFYLCASSLDRGNQPQHFGDGTRLSIL.

This chain links TRBV14 with TRBJ1-3; D might be TRBD1 (5 bases). V lost 1 base to trimming and J lost 0 bases, with 7 bases between them. Germline CDR1 and CDR2: SGHDN and FVKESK. This CDR3 comprises 15 residues. The CDR3 DNA is TGTGCCAGCAGCCAAGTAGGGGTCTCTGGAAACACCATATATTTT. Translated: CASSQVGVSGNTIYF.

This clone was observed a handful of times. J is TRBJ1-1 and V is TRBV7-2; 8 nucleotides match TRBD1. CDR3 length: 15 amino acids. CDR1 SGHTA and CDR2 FQGNSA come from the germline V gene. V trimming: 5 bases; J trimming: 4 bases; junction bases outside the gene matches: 9. The CDR3: CASSIGQGSGTEAFF. In DNA form, the CDR3 reads TGTGCCAGCAGCATCGGACAGGGTTCGGGCACTGAAGCTTTCTTT.

CDR3 bases: TGTGCCAGTAGTATAGGGGACAGGGCGAACACTGAAGCTTTCTTT. Amino acids: CASSIGDRANTEAFF. The chain couples TRBV19 to TRBJ1-1; 9 bases fit TRBD1. V lost 1 base, J lost 1 base, and 1 base stayed unmatched. Germline loops: CDR1 LNHDA, CDR2 SQIVND (reference sequence). This CDR3 comprises 15 residues.

The chain recombines TRBV15 with TRBJ1-4, with D unresolved. This CDR3 is 15 amino acids long. V gave up 0 bases and J gave up 7 bases, with 12 bases separating them. Germline-derived CDR1 and CDR2 are LNHNV and YYDKDF (reference sequence). CDR3 protein: CATSRDLSAGEKLFF. CDR3 sequence (DNA): TGTGCCACCAGCAGAGATCTTTCCGCGGGTGAAAAACTGTTTTTT.

The chain links TRBV30 to TRBJ1-2; TRBD1 might be the D (5 bases). The CDR3 runs 16 residues. CDR1 GTSNPN and CDR2 SVGIG come from the germline V gene (reference sequence). With 2 bases removed from V and 3 bases from J, the gap between germline ends came to 19 bases. CDR3 in amino acids: CAWSFSSQGAYYGYTF. CDR3 in DNA: TGTGCCTGGAGTTTTAGTTCGCAGGGCGCGTACTATGGCTACACCTTC.

V and J are TRBV5-1 and TRBJ1-3, with 7 nucleotides matching TRBD1. The V gene end was trimmed by 3 bases and the J gene end by 2 bases; junction bases not matched to a gene: 2. Germline CDR1 and CDR2: SGHRS and YFSETQ. CDR3 length: 14 amino acids. The CDR3 spells CASSYGTAGNTIYF. CDR3 in DNA: TGCGCCAGCAGCTACGGGACAGCTGGAAACACCATATATTTT.

This clone was found once. V and J are TRBV4-2 and TRBJ2-2; 10 positions match TRBD2. Germline V lookup: CDR1 LGHNA, CDR2 YNFKEQ. The CDR3 is 15 residues long. V lost 4 bases, J lost 3 bases, and 2 bases stayed unmatched. In DNA form, the CDR3 reads TGTGCCAGCAGCCTTGGACTAGCGGACACCGGGGAGCTGTTTTTT. Translating it yields CASSLGLADTGELFF.

This clone has just a few counts. CDR3 residues: CASFGAQGNIQYF. The DNA for the CDR3 is TGTGCCAGCTTTGGGGCCCAAGGAAACATTCAGTACTTC. V and J are TRBV2 and TRBJ2-4; tentatively, D is TRBD1 (5 bases). The CDR3 totals 13 residues. Germline V gives CDR1 SNHLY, CDR2 FYNNEI. Trimming removed 8 bases from V and 6 bases from J, with 14 bases in between.

This rearrangement joins TRBV10-3 to TRBJ1-2; no definite D call. CDR1 is ENHRY, CDR2 SYGVKD, per germline. V was shortened by 2 bases and J by 2 bases, with 9 bases between the two germline ends. This CDR3 has 14 amino acids. The CDR3 sequence: CAISEHRENYGYTF. CDR3 nucleotides: TGTGCCATCAGTGAGCATCGAGAGAACTATGGCTACACCTTC.

The rearrangement uses TRBV19 and TRBJ1-2; no firm D call. V shed 3 bases and J shed 4 bases, with 9 bases lying between them. CDR1 is LNHDA and CDR2 is SQIVND in the germline V gene (reference sequence). There are 13 residues in the CDR3. This CDR3 is CASSMETSYGYTF. The CDR3 bases are TGTGCCAGTAGTATGGAGACCTCCTATGGCTACACCTTC.

This chain links TRBV9 with TRBJ2-3, with a weak D call TRBD1 (6 bases). With 0 bases removed from V and 5 bases from J, the gap between germline ends came to 10 bases. Germline V gene lookup returns CDR1 SGDLS and CDR2 YYNGEE. CDR3 length: 14 amino acids. CDR3 loop: CASSVESRGDTQYF. CDR3 DNA sequence: TGTGCCAGCAGCGTAGAATCCAGGGGAGATACGCAGTATTTT.

V is TRBV6-1 and J is TRBJ2-3; 8 bases line up with TRBD2. Trimming cost V 8 bases and J 4 bases; bases outside gene matches: 5. The germline V gene encodes CDR1 MNHNS and CDR2 SASEGT. The CDR3 loop spans 13 amino acids. The CDR3 nucleotides read TGTGCCAGCGTAGGAGCGGGGGCAGATACGCAGTATTTT. As protein: CASVGAGADTQYF.

The chain uses TRBV7-8 and TRBJ1-5, with TRBD1 identical over 8 bases. Looked up from germline, CDR1 is SGHVS and CDR2 is FQNEAQ. The J segment lost 6 bases and the V segment lost 1 base, leaving 5 bases of the junction unmatched. The CDR3 sequence is 15 residues long. The CDR3 sequence is CASSLDAGGGQPQHF. The CDR3 nucleotides are TGTGCCAGCAGCTTAGACGCAGGGGGCGGTCAGCCCCAGCATTTT.

This clone was recorded only once. This chain uses TRBV30 with TRBJ1-6; no clear D gene. The CDR3 is made up of 15 amino acids. Germline loops: CDR1 GTSNPN, CDR2 SVGIG (reference sequence). Between the trimmed V and J ends, which lost 5 bases and 6 bases, there was a span of 17 bases. Written as DNA, the CDR3 is TGTGCCTGGGCTTCAGTGAGGGTGGGTAATTCACCCCTCCACTTT. Translation: CAWASVRVGNSPLHF.

The V gene is TRBV6-6, the J gene TRBJ2-7, with 8 positions matching TRBD1. This CDR3 is built from 16 residues. V trimming: 2 bases; J trimming: 6 bases; junction bases outside the gene matches: 12. CDR1 is MNHNY and CDR2 is SVGAGI in the germline V gene (reference sequence). The CDR3 bases are TGTGCCAGCAGTTACGCCCCCTGGACAGGGCAGGGCGAGCAGTACTTC. Its translation is CASSYAPWTGQGEQYF.

V and J are TRBV23-1 and TRBJ2-1; a weak D match, TRBD1 (5 bases). TRBV23-1 is annotated as an ORF whose role is uncertain. V was pared by 3 bases and J by 5 bases, with 20 bases between. The CDR3 has 17 amino acids. As DNA, the CDR3 is TGCGCCAGCAGTCACCCCCTTGGACAAGAATCGAACAATGAGCAGTTCTTC. Translating gives CASSHPLGQESNNEQFF.

The V call is TRBV29-1, the J call TRBJ2-3; TRBD2 matches 8 bases. This CDR3 is 16 amino acids long. The germline V gene has CDR1 SQVTM and CDR2 ANQGSEA. V dropped 0 bases and J dropped 4; count of bases not matched to a gene: 9. For the CDR3, the DNA is TGCAGCGTTGAAGACCTCCCCCGGGGGGGAGCAGATACGCAGTATTTT. This sequence encodes CSVEDLPRGGADTQYF.

V is TRBV7-9 and J is TRBJ1-2; the match to TRBD1 covers 9 bases. Losses at the gene ends were 3 bases for V and 8 bases for J; bases not matched to a gene: 10. This CDR3 has 15 amino acids. CDR1 is SEHNR and CDR2 is FQNEAQ in the germline V gene (reference sequence). The CDR3 DNA reads TGTGCCAGCAGCTTCGTCTCGGGACAGGGAGGCGGCTACACCTTC. Translation: CASSFVSGQGGGYTF. The whole variable domain, remainder taken from reference TRBV7-9 and TRBJ1-2, is DTGVSQNPRHKITKRGQNVTFRCDPISEHNRLYWYRQTLGQGPEFLTYFQNEAQLEKSRLLSDRFSAERPKGSFSTLEIQRTEQGDSAMYLCASSFVSGQGGGYTFGSGTRLTVV.

This clone was seen more than once but under ten times. The chain combines TRBV4-3 with TRBJ2-6; no firm D call. Between the trimmed V and J ends, which lost 2 bases and 0 bases, there was a span of 5 bases. CDR3 length: 15 residues. The germline V gene encodes CDR1 LGHNA and CDR2 YSLEER. The CDR3 sequence: CASSQQISGANVLTF. The CDR3 DNA reads as TGCGCCAGCAGCCAACAGATCTCTGGGGCCAACGTCCTGACTTTC.

The sample holds a few counts of this clone. V usage is TRBV10-1 and J usage is TRBJ1-5; maybe TRBD1 (5 bases). The CDR3 has 16 residues. Looked up from germline, CDR1 is WNHNN and CDR2 is SYGVQD (reference sequence). Deletions cut 2 bases from V and 2 bases from J, with 13 bases between. The CDR3 DNA is TGCGCCAGCAGTGAGGGAGGGGCGGAAGGCAATCAGCCCCAGCATTTT. This translates into CASSEGGAEGNQPQHF.

The sample holds one count of this clone. The chain combines TRBV9 with TRBJ1-6; no clear D gene. CDR1 and CDR2 from the germline V gene are SGDLS and YYNGEE. The ends were cut back, 3 bases at V and 0 bases at J, with 7 bases in the middle. The CDR3 extends over 15 amino acids. The CDR3 nucleotides are TGTGCCAGCAGCGCCAGAAGCTCCTATAATTCACCCCTCCACTTT. Amino acids: CASSARSSYNSPLHF. The whole variable domain, filled in from reference TRBV9 and TRBJ1-6, reads DSGVTQTPKHLITATGQRVTLRCSPRSGDLSVYWYQQSLDQGLQFLIQYYNGEERAKGNILERFSAQQFPDLHSELNLSSLELGDSALYFCASSARSSYNSPLHFGNGTRLTVT.

This clone was counted once. CDR3 sequence reads: CASSLRDSLSYEQYF. CDR3 coding DNA: TGTGCCAGCAGCCTCCGGGACAGCCTCTCCTACGAGCAGTACTTC. V usage is TRBV7-2 and J usage is TRBJ2-7, with 7 bases identical to TRBD1. The V gene's germline CDR1 is SGHTA and CDR2 FQGNSA. The CDR3 has 15 residues. The V and J ends lost 5 bases and 0 bases, in that order; junction bases with no gene match: 7.

V usage is TRBV27 and J usage is TRBJ1-2; no reliable D call. Germline V lookup: CDR1 MNHEY, CDR2 SMNVEV (reference sequence). The germline V and J ends were trimmed by 6 bases and 2 bases, with 4 bases remaining between them. CDR3 size: 11 residues. This CDR3 is CASRANYGYTF. The CDR3 nucleotides read TGTGCCAGCAGAGCGAACTATGGCTACACCTTC.